The clone carrying this T cell receptor beta chain showed up many times. Antigen specificity is unknown. The data were taken from a study of T cells in Graves' hyperthyroidism and ophthalmopathy. Diagnosis of hyperthyroidism was new in patients aged 18 to 65, and its duration was under 2 months. Patients with uncontrolled infections, other autoimmune diseases, pregnancy or lactation were excluded. Whole-study findings and limits: Before onset, by a median of 6.5 months, the model predicted ophthalmopathy. Separation of ophthalmopathy from stable hyperthyroidism was achieved by a 13 V-J model.

RNA transcripts served as the template for amplifying TCR beta CDR3 regions. The HTBI primer set was used in a first-round RT-PCR of the TCR CDR3. TCRdb called the multiplex PCR reads again in MiXCR, with one record for every CDR3 protein. Of about 690,000 distinct CDR3 sequences listed, 17% are singletons. This receptor was taken from a middle-aged man with Graves' hyperthyroidism. The sequenced sample consisted of blood.

The CDR3 is CASSYSGSTYNEQFF. The CDR3 bases are TGTGCCAGCAGTTACTCCGGATCTACCTACAATGAGCAGTTCTTC. The genes are TRBV6-2 or TRBV6-3 and TRBJ2-1, with D uncertain. The V end lost 0 bases, the J end lost 2 bases, and 8 bases lay between the germline ends. Germline loops: CDR1 MNHEY, CDR2 SVGEGT. The CDR3 loop spans 15 amino acids.